There are a few counts of the clone carrying this T cell receptor beta chain. The antigen is undetermined. These data originate in a study of cytomegalovirus exposure and HLA in healthy donors. Overall study results and limits: The HLA-A and HLA-B alleles of most subjects were reportedly predicted accurately from TCR beta sequences. In a later analysis, the majority of CMV-associated beta chains seemingly showed HLA restriction. Previous analysis showed most TCR beta V segments were productive about 87% or about 30% of the time.

It was with 60 Vbeta and 13 Jbeta primers that the PCR ran. TCRdb's table, derived via immunoSEQ multiplex PCR, lists solely in-frame clones and lacks some. The sample shows tens of thousands of clones, around 73% of them seen only once. CDR1 and CDR2 (germline): GTSNPN, SVGIG (reference sequence). V lost 3 bases, J lost 5 bases, and 3 bases stayed unmatched. This CDR3 contains 13 residues. What was sequenced was PBMCs. This sequence was found in a man in his fifties in good health and CMV-seronegative. The rearrangement uses TRBV30 and TRBJ1-4, with TRBD1 matching over 7 bases. Here the CDR3 DNA reads TGTGCCTGGAGCGGGACAGCAAATGAAAAACTGTTTTTT. It translates to CAWSGTANEKLFF. The entire variable domain, with the rest obtained from reference TRBV30 and TRBJ1-4, is as follows: SQTIHQWPATLVQPVGSPLSLECTVEGTSNPNLYWYRQAAGRGLQLLFYSVGIGQISSEVPQNLSASRPQDRQFILSSKKLLLSDSGFYLCAWSGTANEKLFFGSGTQLSVL.